The following is a T cell receptor (beta chain) sequence with its context. Germline V gene data show CDR1 as LNHDA and CDR2 as SQIVND (reference sequence). The CDR3 extends over 13 amino acids. Trimming shortened V by 7 bases and J by 8 bases, and 15 bases separated the two germline ends. This record comes from a study of blood T cell repertoires in COVID-19. Background on the study: PBMCs, B-cell-depleted T cells, or T cells were the source of the cDNA or gDNA that made up the material.

In the study's own analysis: Nucleated cell counts were estimated from reference gene primer amplification. Sequencing was performed with immunoSEQ multiplex PCR; in TCRdb, only in-frame clones are kept and a portion is missing. That table supplies the V and J calls and clone size; D and trimming were determined from the DNA. The sample includes 90,000 to 150,000 clones, 70% to 80% of them seen just once. The sequenced sample was peripheral blood. The receptor comes from a middle-aged man with acute or convalescent COVID-19. The chain uses TRBV19 and TRBJ2-1, with D tentatively TRBD2 (5 bases). CDR3 loop: CASKFDVSDEQFF. As DNA, the CDR3 is TGTGCCAGTAAGTTCGACGTTAGCGATGAGCAGTTCTTC. The full variable domain, in which reference TRBV19 and TRBJ2-1 provide the parts outside the CDR3, is DGGITQSPKYLFRKEGQNVTLSCEQNLNHDAMYWYRQDPGQGLRLIYYSQIVNDFQKGDIAEGYSVSREKKESFPLTVTSAQKNPTAFYLCASKFDVSDEQFFGPGTRLTVL.